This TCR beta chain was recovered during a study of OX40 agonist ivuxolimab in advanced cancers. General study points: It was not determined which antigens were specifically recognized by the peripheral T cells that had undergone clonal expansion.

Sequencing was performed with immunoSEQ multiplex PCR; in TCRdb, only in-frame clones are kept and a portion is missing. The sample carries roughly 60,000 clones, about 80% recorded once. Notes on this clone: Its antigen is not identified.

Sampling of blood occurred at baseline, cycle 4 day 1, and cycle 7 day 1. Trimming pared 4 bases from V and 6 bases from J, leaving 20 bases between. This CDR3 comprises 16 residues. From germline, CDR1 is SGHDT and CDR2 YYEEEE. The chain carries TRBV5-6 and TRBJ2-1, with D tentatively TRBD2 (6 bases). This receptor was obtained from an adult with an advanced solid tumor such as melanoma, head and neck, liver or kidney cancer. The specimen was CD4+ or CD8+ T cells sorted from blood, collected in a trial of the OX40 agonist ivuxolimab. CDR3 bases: TGTGCCAGCAGCCCCCGGGTCGGGGGAATGGGCAATGAGCAGTTCTTC. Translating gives CASSPRVGGMGNEQFF.